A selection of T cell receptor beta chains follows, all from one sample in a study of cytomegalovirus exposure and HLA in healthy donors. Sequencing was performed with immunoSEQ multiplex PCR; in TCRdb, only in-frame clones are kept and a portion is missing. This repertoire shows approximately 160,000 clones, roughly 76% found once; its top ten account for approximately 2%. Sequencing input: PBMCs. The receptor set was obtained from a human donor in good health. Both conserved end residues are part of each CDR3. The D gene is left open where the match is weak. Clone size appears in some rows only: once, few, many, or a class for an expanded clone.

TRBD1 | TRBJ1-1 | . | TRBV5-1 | CASSWTPIDRGSEAFF | TGCGCCAGCAGCTGGACCCCTATCGACAGGGGCTCTGAAGCTTTCTTT
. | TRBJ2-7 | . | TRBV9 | CASSVADNSYEQYF | TGTGCCAGCAGCGTAGCGGACAACTCCTACGAGCAGTACTTC
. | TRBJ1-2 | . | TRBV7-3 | CASSLIPGHGNYGYTF | TGTGCCAGCAGCTTAATCCCGGGACACGGAAACTATGGCTACACCTTC
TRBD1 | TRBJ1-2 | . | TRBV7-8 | CASSLADRGWYGYTF | TGTGCCAGCAGCTTAGCCGACAGGGGTTGGTATGGCTACACCTTC
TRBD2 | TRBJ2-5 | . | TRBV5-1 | CASSETSGGFGETQYF | TGCGCCAGCAGCGAGACTAGCGGGGGATTTGGGGAGACCCAGTACTTC
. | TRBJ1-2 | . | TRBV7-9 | CASSLDRARSYTF | TGTGCCAGCAGCTTAGACAGGGCTAGGAGCTACACCTTC
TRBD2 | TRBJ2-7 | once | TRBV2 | CASSNGGGWVEQYF | TGTGCCAGCAGTAATGGCGGGGGTTGGGTCGAGCAGTACTTC
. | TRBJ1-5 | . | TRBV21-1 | CASISSGREDQPQHF | TGTGCCAGCATCTCGAGTGGGCGGGAGGATCAGCCCCAGCATTTT
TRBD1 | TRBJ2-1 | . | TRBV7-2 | CASSFSGQEQFF | TGTGCCAGCAGCTTCTCGGGACAGGAGCAGTTCTTC
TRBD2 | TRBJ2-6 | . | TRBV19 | CASKGRGSSGANVLTF | TGTGCCAGTAAGGGGAGGGGCTCCTCTGGGGCCAACGTCCTGACTTTC
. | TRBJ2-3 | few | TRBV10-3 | CAIKPMAGKDTQYF | TGTGCCATCAAGCCGATGGCAGGGAAGGATACGCAGTATTTT
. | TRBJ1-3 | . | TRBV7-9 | CASSPTGTGNTIYF | TGTGCCAGCAGCCCGACAGGAACTGGAAACACCATATATTTT
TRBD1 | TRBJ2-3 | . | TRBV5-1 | CASSFFQGGTDTQYF | TGCGCCAGCAGCTTCTTTCAGGGGGGCACAGATACGCAGTATTTT
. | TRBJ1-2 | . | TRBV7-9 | CASSLGRLEFNGYTF | TGTGCCAGCAGCTTAGGTCGGCTAGAATTCAATGGCTACACCTTC
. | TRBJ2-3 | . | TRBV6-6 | CASSSGHSTDTQYF | TGTGCCAGCAGTTCCGGACATAGCACAGATACGCAGTATTTT
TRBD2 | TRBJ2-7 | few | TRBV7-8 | CASSLGRGDEQYF | TGTGCCAGCAGCTTAGGACGGGGGGACGAGCAGTACTTC
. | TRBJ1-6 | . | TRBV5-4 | CASSLAPQGPSYNSPLHF | TGTGCCAGCAGCTTGGCCCCGCAGGGCCCCTCCTATAATTCACCCCTCCACTTT
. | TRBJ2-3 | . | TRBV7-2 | CASSPNRNTQYF | TGTGCCAGCAGCCCAAACAGAAATACGCAGTATTTT
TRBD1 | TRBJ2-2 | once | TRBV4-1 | CASSQLGQGSPGELFF | TGCGCCAGCAGCCAATTGGGACAGGGATCTCCCGGGGAGCTGTTTTTT
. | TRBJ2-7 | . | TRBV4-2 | CASSQDQRSWEQYF | TGTGCCAGCAGCCAAGATCAGCGGTCCTGGGAGCAGTACTTC
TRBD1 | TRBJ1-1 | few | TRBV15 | CATSSEDRGVSTEAFF | TGTGCCACCAGCTCGGAGGACAGGGGGGTTAGTACTGAAGCTTTCTTT
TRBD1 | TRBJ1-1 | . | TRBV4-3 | CASSLRDRMNTEAFF | TGCGCCAGCAGCCTAAGGGACAGAATGAACACTGAAGCTTTCTTT
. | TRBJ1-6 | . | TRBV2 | CASSLLYSPLHF | TGTGCCAGCAGTCTACTCTATTCACCCCTCCACTTT
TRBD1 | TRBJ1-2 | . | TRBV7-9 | CASSFGTGEGYTF | TGTGCCAGCAGCTTTGGGACAGGGGAGGGCTACACCTTC
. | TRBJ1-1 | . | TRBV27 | CASSPDYRNTEAFF | TGTGCCAGCAGTCCAGACTACAGGAACACTGAAGCTTTCTTT
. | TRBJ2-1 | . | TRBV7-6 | CASIPAGHATYNEQFF | TGTGCCAGCATCCCAGCCGGACATGCAACCTACAATGAGCAGTTCTTC
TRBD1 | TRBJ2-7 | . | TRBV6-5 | CASSYTDGTAYEQYF | TGTGCCAGCAGTTACACGGACGGGACAGCCTACGAGCAGTACTTC
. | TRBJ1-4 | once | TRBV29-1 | CSASSGTTNEKLFF | TGCAGCGCCTCCTCCGGGACAACTAATGAAAAACTGTTTTTT
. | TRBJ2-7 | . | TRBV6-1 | CASRRRSYEQYF | TGTGCCAGCAGGCGGCGGTCCTACGAGCAGTACTTC
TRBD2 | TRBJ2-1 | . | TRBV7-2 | CASSRGTSGGNEQFF | TGTGCCAGCAGCCGCGGGACTAGCGGGGGAAATGAGCAGTTCTTC
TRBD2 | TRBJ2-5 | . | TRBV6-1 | CASSALAGGGETQYF | TGTGCCAGCAGTGCTTTAGCGGGGGGGGGAGAGACCCAGTACTTC
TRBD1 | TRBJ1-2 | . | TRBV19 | CASMNGTGSYGYTF | TGTGCCAGTATGAATGGGACAGGATCCTATGGCTACACCTTC
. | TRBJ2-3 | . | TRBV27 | CASSMTETVTDTQYF | TGTGCCAGTTCCATGACGGAGACCGTCACAGATACGCAGTATTTT
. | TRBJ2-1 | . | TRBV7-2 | CASSDDRSRQFF | TGTGCCAGCAGCGACGACAGGTCAAGACAGTTCTTC